This T cell receptor beta chain was retrieved from a study of shared clonotypes between healthy human individuals. Concerning this clone: Its target is not known.

Generated by immunoSEQ multiplex PCR, the TCRdb table keeps only in-frame clones and is missing some. The table lists approximately 98,000 clones, more than 65% of them singletons. This CDR3 is built from 14 residues. Germline V gene sequence: CDR1 MNHNS, CDR2 SASEGT. V lost 4 bases and J 1 base, leaving 10 bases between the germline ends. Study results and caveats: Non-shared clonotypes had lower generation probabilities than those shared by all four donors.

This receptor was identified in a woman in her thirties in good health. The chain employs TRBV6-1 and TRBJ1-1; D call uncertain. The specimen was memory CD8+ T cells sorted from blood. Subset reported: CD45RO+ cells pooled with CCR7-negative TemRA cells. The CDR3 sequence: CASSVSHENTEAFF. CDR3 DNA: TGTGCCAGCAGTGTTTCCCATGAGAACACTGAAGCTTTCTTT.